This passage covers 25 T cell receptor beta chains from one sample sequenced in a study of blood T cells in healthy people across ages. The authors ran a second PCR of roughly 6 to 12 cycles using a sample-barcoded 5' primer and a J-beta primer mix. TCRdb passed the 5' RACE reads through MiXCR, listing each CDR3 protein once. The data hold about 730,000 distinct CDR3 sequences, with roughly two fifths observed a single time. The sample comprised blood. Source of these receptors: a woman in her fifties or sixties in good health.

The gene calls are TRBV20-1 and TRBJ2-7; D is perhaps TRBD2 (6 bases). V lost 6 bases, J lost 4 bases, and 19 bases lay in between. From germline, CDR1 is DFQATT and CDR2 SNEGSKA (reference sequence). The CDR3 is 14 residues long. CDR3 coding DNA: TGCAGTGCAGTAGGGGACTCAGGGCCATACGAGCAGTACTTC. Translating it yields CSAVGDSGPYEQYF.

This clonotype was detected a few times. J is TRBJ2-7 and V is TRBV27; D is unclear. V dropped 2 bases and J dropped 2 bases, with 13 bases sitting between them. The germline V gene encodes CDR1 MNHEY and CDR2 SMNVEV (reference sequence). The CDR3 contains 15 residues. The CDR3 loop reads CASSLIGPKPYEQYF. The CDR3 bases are TGTGCCAGCAGTTTAATAGGACCTAAACCCTACGAGCAGTACTTC.

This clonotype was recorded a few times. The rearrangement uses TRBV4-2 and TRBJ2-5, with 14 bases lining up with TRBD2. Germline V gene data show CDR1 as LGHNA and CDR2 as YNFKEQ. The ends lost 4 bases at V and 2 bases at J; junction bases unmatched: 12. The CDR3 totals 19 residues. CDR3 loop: CASSRTGTSGGSVQETQYF. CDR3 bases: TGTGCCAGCAGCCGGACCGGGACTAGCGGGGGTTCGGTTCAAGAGACCCAGTACTTC.

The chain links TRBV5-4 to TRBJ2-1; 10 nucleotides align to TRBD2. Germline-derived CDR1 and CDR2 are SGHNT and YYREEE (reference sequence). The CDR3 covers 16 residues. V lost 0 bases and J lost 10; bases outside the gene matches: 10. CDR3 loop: CASSLGAGTSVREQFF. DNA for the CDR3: TGTGCCAGCAGCTTGGGGGCCGGGACTAGCGTTCGGGAGCAGTTCTTC.

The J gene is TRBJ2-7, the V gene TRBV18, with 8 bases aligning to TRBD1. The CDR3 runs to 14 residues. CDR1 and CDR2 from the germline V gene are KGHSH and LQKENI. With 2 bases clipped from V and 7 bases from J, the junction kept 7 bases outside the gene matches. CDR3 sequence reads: CASSPADRADEQYF. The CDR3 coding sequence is TGTGCCAGCTCACCAGCGGACAGGGCGGATGAGCAGTACTTC. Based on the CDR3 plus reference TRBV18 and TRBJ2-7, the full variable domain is NAGVMQNPRHLVRRRGQEARLRCSPMKGHSHVYWYRQLPEEGLKFMVYLQKENIIDESGMPKERFSAEFPKEGPSILRIQQVVRGDSAAYFCASSPADRADEQYFGPGTRLTVT.

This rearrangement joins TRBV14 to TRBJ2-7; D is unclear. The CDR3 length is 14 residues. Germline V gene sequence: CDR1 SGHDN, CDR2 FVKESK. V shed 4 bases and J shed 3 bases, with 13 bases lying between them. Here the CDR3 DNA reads TGTGCCAGCAGCCCGGGCCACTGGGGCTACGAGCAGTACTTC. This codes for CASSPGHWGYEQYF. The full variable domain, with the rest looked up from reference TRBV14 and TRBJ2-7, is EAGVTQFPSHSVIEKGQTVTLRCDPISGHDNLYWYRRVMGKEIKFLLHFVKESKQDESGMPNNRFLAERTGGTYSTLKVQPAELEDSGVYFCASSPGHWGYEQYFGPGTRLTVT.

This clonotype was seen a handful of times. The CDR3 sequence is CASSQGRPSENEQFF. The CDR3 DNA follows: TGTGCCAGCAGCCAGGGACGGCCCTCAGAGAATGAGCAGTTCTTC. The rearrangement uses TRBV7-9 and TRBJ2-1, with D perhaps given as TRBD1 or TRBD2 (5 bases each). The length of the CDR3 is 15 residues. Trimming cost V 5 bases and J 7 bases, with 18 bases left between them. Germline assignment: CDR1 SEHNR and CDR2 FQNEAQ (reference sequence). The entire variable domain, with the rest obtained from reference TRBV7-9 and TRBJ2-1, is as follows: DTGVSQNPRHKITKRGQNVTFRCDPISEHNRLYWYRQTLGQGPEFLTYFQNEAQLEKSRLLSDRFSAERPKGSFSTLEIQRTEQGDSAMYLCASSQGRPSENEQFFGPGTRLTVL.

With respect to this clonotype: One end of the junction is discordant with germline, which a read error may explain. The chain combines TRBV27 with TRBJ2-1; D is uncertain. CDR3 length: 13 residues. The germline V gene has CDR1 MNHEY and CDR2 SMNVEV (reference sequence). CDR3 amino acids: CASSLGRSNGQFF. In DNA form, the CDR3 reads TGTGCCAGCAGTTTAGGTAGAAGCAATGGGCAGTTCTTC.

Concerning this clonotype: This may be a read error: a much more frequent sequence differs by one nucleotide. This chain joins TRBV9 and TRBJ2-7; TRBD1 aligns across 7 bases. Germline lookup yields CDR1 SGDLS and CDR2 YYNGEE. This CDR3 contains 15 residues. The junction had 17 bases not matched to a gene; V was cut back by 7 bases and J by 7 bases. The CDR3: CASRASGQSYNEQYF. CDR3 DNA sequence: TGTGCCAGCCGCGCGTCGGGACAGTCATACAATGAGCAGTACTTC.

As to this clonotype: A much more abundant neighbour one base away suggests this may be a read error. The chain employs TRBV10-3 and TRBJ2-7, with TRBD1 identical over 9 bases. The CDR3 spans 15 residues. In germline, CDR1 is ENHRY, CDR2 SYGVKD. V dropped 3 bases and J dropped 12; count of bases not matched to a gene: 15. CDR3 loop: CAISDARQGEETRYF. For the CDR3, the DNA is TGTGCCATCAGTGACGCTCGACAGGGGGAAGAGACCCGGTACTTC.

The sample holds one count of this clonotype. CDR3 in DNA: TGTGCCAGCAGTTACGGTTCAGGGAACACCGGGGAGCTGTTTTTT. Its translation: CASSYGSGNTGELFF. The chain joins TRBV6-2 or TRBV6-3 to TRBJ2-2; D remains unclear. Germline values: CDR1 MNHEY, CDR2 SVGEGT. The CDR3 consists of 15 residues. Trimming left V 2 bases short and J 1 base short, with 8 bases between.

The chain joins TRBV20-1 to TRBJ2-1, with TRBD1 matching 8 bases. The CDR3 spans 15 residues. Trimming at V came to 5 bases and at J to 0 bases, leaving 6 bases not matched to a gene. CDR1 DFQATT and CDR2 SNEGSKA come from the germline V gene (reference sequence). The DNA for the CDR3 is TGCAGTGCTCGGGGACAGGAGCCCTCCTACAATGAGCAGTTCTTC. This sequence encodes CSARGQEPSYNEQFF.

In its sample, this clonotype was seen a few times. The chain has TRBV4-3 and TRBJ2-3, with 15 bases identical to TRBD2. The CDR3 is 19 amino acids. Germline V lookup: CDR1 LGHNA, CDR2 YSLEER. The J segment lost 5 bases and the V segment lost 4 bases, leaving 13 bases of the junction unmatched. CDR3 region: CASSPQPGLAGGDGDTQYF. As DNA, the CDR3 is TGCGCCAGCAGCCCACAACCGGGACTAGCGGGAGGCGATGGAGATACGCAGTATTTT.

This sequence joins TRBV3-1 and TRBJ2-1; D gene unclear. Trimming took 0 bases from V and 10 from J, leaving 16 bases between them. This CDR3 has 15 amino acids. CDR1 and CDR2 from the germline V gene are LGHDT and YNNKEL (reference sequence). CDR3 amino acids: CASSQDTAAPREQFF. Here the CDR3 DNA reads TGTGCCAGCAGCCAAGATACGGCCGCGCCCAGGGAGCAGTTCTTC.

The CDR3 nucleotides are TGTGCCATCAGTGTTGGGAGAGACTACACCTTC. Translation: CAISVGRDYTF. The V call is TRBV10-3, the J call TRBJ1-2, with unresolved D. The CDR3 sequence is 11 residues long. Germline-derived CDR1 and CDR2 are ENHRY and SYGVKD. The V end lost 4 bases, the J end lost 10 bases, and 10 bases lay between the germline ends.

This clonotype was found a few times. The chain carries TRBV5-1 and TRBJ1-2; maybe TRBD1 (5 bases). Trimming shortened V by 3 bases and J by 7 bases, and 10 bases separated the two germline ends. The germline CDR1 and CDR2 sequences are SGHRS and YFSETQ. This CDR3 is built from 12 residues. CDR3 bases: TGCGCCAGCAGCTGGGACGGGCCTGGCTACACCTTC. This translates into CASSWDGPGYTF.

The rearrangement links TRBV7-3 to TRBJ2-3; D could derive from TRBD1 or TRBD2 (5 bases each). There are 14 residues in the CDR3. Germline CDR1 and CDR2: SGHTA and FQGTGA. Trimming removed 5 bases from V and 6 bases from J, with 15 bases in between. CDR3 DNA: TGTGCCAGCAGCACGGGACCCCCCCATGATACGCAGTATTTT. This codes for CASSTGPPHDTQYF.

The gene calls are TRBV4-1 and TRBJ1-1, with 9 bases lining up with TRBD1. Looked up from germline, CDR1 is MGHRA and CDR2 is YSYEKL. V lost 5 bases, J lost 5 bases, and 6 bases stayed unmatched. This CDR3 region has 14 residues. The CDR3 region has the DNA TGCGCCAGCAGCAGTCCCGGGACAGGGACTGAAGCTTTCTTT. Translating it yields CASSSPGTGTEAFF.

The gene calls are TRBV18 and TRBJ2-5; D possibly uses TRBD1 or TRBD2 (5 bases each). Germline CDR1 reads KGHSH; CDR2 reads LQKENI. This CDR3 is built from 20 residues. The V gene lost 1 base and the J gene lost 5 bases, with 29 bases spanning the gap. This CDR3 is CASSPQRLRAVKSGRETQYF. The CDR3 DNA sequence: TGTGCCAGCTCACCACAGAGGCTTCGGGCGGTCAAGTCGGGACGGGAGACCCAGTACTTC. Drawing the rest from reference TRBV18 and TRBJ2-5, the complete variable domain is NAGVMQNPRHLVRRRGQEARLRCSPMKGHSHVYWYRQLPEEGLKFMVYLQKENIIDESGMPKERFSAEFPKEGPSILRIQQVVRGDSAAYFCASSPQRLRAVKSGRETQYFGPGTRLLVL.

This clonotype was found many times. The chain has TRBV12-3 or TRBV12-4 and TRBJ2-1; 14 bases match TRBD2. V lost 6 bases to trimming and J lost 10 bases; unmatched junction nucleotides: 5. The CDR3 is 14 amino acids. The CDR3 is CASSGLAGGEEQFF. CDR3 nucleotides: TGTGCCAGCAGCGGACTAGCGGGGGGAGAGGAGCAGTTCTTC.

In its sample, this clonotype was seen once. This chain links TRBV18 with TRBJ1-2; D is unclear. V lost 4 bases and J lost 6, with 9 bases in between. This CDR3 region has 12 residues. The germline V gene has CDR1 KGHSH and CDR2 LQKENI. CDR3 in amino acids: CASSRREHGYTF. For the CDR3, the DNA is TGTGCCAGCTCACGCCGGGAACATGGCTACACCTTC. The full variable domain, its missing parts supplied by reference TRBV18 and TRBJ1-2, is NAGVMQNPRHLVRRRGQEARLRCSPMKGHSHVYWYRQLPEEGLKFMVYLQKENIIDESGMPKERFSAEFPKEGPSILRIQQVVRGDSAAYFCASSRREHGYTFGSGTRLTVV.

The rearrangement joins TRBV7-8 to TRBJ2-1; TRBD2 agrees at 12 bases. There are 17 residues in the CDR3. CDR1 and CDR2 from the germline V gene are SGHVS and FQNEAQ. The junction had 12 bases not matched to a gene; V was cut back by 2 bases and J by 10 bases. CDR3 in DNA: TGTGCCAGCAGCTTAAGCCGGACTAGCGGGAACGTCAAGGAGCAGTTCTTC. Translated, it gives CASSLSRTSGNVKEQFF.

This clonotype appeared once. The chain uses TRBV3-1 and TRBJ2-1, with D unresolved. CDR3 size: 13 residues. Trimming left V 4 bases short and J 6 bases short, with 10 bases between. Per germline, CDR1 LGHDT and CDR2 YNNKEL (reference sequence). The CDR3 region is CASSRYEANEQFF. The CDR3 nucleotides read TGTGCCAGCAGCCGGTACGAGGCCAATGAGCAGTTCTTC.

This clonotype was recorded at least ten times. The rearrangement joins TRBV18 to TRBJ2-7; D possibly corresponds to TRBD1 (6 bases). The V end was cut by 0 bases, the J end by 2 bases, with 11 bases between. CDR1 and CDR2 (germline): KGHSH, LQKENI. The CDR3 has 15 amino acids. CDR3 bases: TGTGCCAGCTCACCACCGGGGGCGTCAACCTACGAGCAGTACTTC. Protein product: CASSPPGASTYEQYF. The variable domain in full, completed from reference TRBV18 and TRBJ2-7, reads NAGVMQNPRHLVRRRGQEARLRCSPMKGHSHVYWYRQLPEEGLKFMVYLQKENIIDESGMPKERFSAEFPKEGPSILRIQQVVRGDSAAYFCASSPPGASTYEQYFGPGTRLTVT.

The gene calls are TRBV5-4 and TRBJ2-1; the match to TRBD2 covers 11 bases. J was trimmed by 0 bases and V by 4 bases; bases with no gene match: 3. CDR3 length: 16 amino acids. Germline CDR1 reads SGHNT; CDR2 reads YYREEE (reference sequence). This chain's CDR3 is CASSPGLAGSYNEQFF. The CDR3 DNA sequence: TGTGCCAGCAGCCCTGGACTAGCGGGCTCCTACAATGAGCAGTTCTTC.